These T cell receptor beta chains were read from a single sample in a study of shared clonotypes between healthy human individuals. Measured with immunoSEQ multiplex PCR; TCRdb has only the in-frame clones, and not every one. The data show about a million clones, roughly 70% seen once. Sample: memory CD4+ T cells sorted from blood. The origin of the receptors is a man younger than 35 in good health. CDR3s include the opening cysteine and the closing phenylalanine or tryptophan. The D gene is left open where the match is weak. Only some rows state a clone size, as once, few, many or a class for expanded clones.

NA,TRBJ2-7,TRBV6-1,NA,TGTGCCAGCAGCGGTCCGTGGGACACCAAAAGCGAGCAGTACTTC,CASSGPWDTKSEQYF
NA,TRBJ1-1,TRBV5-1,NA,TGCGCCAGCAGCGGTGCTCCCACTGAAGCTTTCTTT,CASSGAPTEAFF
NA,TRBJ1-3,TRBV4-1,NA,TGCGCCAGCAGCCAAGTGGGCACCGCTGGAAACACCATATATTTT,CASSQVGTAGNTIYF
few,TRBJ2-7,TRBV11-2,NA,TGTGCCAGCACCCTACCCGGCCAGCGCCCCTCCTACGAGCAGTACTTC,CASTLPGQRPSYEQYF
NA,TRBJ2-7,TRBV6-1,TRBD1,TGTGCCAGCAGCCCAGGACAGGAGGTTGGCGAGCAGTACTTC,CASSPGQEVGEQYF
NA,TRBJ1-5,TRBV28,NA,TGTGCCAGCGTCACGGTTAGCAATCAGCCCCAGCATTTT,CASVTVSNQPQHF
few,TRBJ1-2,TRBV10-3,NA,TGTGCCATCAGTGAGGATGGCGGTCCCAACTATGGCTACACCTTC,CAISEDGGPNYGYTF
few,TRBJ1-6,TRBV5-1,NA,TGCGCCAGCAGCTTGGCCGGAGCCCAGTCACCCCTCCACTTT,CASSLAGAQSPLHF
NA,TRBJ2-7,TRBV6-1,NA,TGTGCCAGCAACCGGGGCTCCTACGAGCAGTACTTC,CASNRGSYEQYF
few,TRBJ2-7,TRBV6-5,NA,TGTGCCAGCAGTTCGGGCGGGGTTTCCTCTTCCTACGAGCAGTACTTC,CASSSGGVSSSYEQYF
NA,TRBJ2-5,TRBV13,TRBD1,TGTGCCAGCAGGGCAACAGGGGGTGGGGCGGAGACCCAGTACTTC,CASRATGGGAETQYF
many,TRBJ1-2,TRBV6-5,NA,TGTGCCAGCAACCCGGGACGGAACTATGGCTACACCTTC,CASNPGRNYGYTF
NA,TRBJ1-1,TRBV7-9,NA,TGTGCCAGCAGCCCACAGGGGAACACTGAAGCTTTCTTT,CASSPQGNTEAFF
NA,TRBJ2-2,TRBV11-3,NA,TGTGCCAGCAGCTTAGAAGGGAAACTGTTTTTT,CASSLEGKLFF
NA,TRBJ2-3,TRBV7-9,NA,TGTGCCAGCAGCTTAGCGGGTAGGGTAGACACAGATACGCAGTATTTT,CASSLAGRVDTDTQYF
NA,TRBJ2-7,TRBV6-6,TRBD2,TGTGCCAGTCAGCGGGGTAGCTCCTACGAGCAGTACTTC,CASQRGSSYEQYF
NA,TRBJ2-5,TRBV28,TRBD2,TGTGCCAGCAGGTCTAGCGGGGGAGGAGAGACCCAGTACTTC,CASRSSGGGETQYF
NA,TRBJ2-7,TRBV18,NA,TGTGCCAGCTCACCCCTACAGGACACTTTCATCGAGCAGTACTTC,CASSPLQDTFIEQYF
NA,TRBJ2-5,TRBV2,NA,TGTGCCAGCAGTGAACTCTGGGGCCAGTACTTC,CASSELWGQYF
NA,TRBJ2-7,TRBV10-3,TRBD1,TGTGCCATCAGCGGACAGGGACGACTGGAAGAGCAGTACTTC,CAISGQGRLEEQYF
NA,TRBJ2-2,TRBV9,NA,TGTGCCAGCAGCGTAGCTGGAGAGGTAGCGACGGGGGTCGGGGAGCTGTTTTTT,CASSVAGEVATGVGELFF
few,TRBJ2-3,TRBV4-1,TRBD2,TGCGCCAGCAGCCAAGATCAGCGGGGGGGAACCACAGATACGCAGTATTTT,CASSQDQRGGTTDTQYF
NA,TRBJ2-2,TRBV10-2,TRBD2,TGCGCCAGCAGTTGGGGCGGGGGGTCCTCGACCGGGGAGCTGTTTTTT,CASSWGGGSSTGELFF
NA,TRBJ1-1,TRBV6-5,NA,TGTGCCACGAACCGGGGGGGCTCCACTGAAGCTTTCTTT,CATNRGGSTEAFF
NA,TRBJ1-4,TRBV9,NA,TGTGCCAGCAGCGTAGGGTTCGGGGCAACTAATGAAAAACTGTTTTTT,CASSVGFGATNEKLFF
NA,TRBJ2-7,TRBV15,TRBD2,TGTGCCACCAGCAGAGAGCCTAGCGGGTCTTACGAGCAGTACTTC,CATSREPSGSYEQYF
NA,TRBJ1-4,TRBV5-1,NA,TGCGCCAGCAGCCCCGGGACGGAAGTTGTGAAACTGTTTTTT,CASSPGTEVVKLFF
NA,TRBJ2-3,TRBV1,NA,TGCACCAGCAGCCAAGTCCGGGCTAGCGGGGTGAGGAAGCCAGATACGCAGTATTTT,CTSSQVRASGVRKPDTQYF
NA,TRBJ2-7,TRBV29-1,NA,TGCAGCGTTGAAGTGGGCCGTCTTCGTGAGCAGTACTTC,CSVEVGRLREQYF
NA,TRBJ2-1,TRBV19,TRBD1,TGTGCCAGTAGTATGGGGCAGGGGGCCTACAATGAGCAGTTCTTC,CASSMGQGAYNEQFF
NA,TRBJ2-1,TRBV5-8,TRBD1,TGTGCCAGCAGCTCCCCGGGGACAGGGGGCAATGAGCAGTTCTTC,CASSSPGTGGNEQFF
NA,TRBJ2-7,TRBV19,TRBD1,TGTGCCAGTAGTCCCCGGGACAGACAATCGTCTGCCGAGCAGTACTTC,CASSPRDRQSSAEQYF
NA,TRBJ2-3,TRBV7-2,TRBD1,TGTGCCAGCAGCTCCTCAGGGGGCTACACAGATACGCAGTATTTT,CASSSSGGYTDTQYF
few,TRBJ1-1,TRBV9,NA,TGTGCCAGCAGCGCGGACACGAACACTGAAGCTTTCTTT,CASSADTNTEAFF
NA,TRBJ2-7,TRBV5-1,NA,TGCGCCAGCAGCTTGGTCTCGGGGAACTACGAGCAGTACTTC,CASSLVSGNYEQYF
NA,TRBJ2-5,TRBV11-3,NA,TGTGCCAGCAGCCGCGGGACAGATCAAGAGACCCAGTACTTC,CASSRGTDQETQYF
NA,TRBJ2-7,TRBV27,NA,TGTGCCAGCAGAACGGACGGGCCCTACGAGCAGTACTTC,CASRTDGPYEQYF
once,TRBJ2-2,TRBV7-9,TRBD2,TGTGCCAGCAGCATGACTAGCGGGAACACCGGGGAGCTGTTTTTT,CASSMTSGNTGELFF
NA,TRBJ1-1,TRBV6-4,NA,TGTGCCAGCAGTGTTGACGGTAACACTGAAGCTTTCTTT,CASSVDGNTEAFF
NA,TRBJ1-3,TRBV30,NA,TGTGCCTGGAGTGTTAGACGGACTTTTACGGCGGAGGGAAACACCATATATTTT,CAWSVRRTFTAEGNTIYF
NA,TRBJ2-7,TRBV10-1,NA,TGCGCCAGCACCACCCTCGAGCAGTACTTC,CASTTLEQYF
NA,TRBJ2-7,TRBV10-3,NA,TGTGCCATCAGTGAGTCGGGGACAAGCTACGAGCAGTACTTC,CAISESGTSYEQYF
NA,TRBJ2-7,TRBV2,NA,TGTGCCAGCAACCGGGTCCTCTCCTACGAGCAGTACTTC,CASNRVLSYEQYF
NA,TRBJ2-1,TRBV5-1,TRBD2,TGCGCCAGCAGCTATACTAGCGGGGGTTACAATGAGCAGTTCTTC,CASSYTSGGYNEQFF
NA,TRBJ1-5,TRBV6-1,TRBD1,TGTGCCAGCACCGGGACAGGGGGCGAGGGTCAGCCCCAGCATTTT,CASTGTGGEGQPQHF
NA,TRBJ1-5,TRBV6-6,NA,TGTGCCAGCAGTTACTCGAAGGGGAGTAATCAGCCCCAGCATTTT,CASSYSKGSNQPQHF
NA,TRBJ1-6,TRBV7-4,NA,TGTGCCAGCAGCCGCACCAGGCGTCGAAGCTCCTATAATTCACCCCTCCACTTT,CASSRTRRRSSYNSPLHF
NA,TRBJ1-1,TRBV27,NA,TGTGCCAGCAGTTTAGTCGACATGAACACTGAAGCTTTCTTT,CASSLVDMNTEAFF
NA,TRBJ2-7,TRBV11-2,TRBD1,TGTGCCAGCAGCATGACAGGGATACTCTACGAGCAGTACTTC,CASSMTGILYEQYF
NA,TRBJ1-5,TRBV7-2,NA,TGTGCCAGCAGCCCATTTAGGATAGATCAGCCCCAGCATTTT,CASSPFRIDQPQHF
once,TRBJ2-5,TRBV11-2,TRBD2,TGTGCCAGCAGCCTCGAGCGGGGGGGTCCCGGGGAGACCCAGTACTTC,CASSLERGGPGETQYF